This T cell receptor beta chain was identified in a study of cytomegalovirus exposure and HLA in healthy donors. 60 Vbeta and 13 Jbeta primers were used in PCR. Only in-frame clones appear in the TCRdb table, and some are missing; sequencing was by immunoSEQ multiplex PCR. The sample includes around 170,000 clones, approximately 81% of them seen just once. The CDR3 extends over 15 amino acids. Germline V gene data show CDR1 as SGHRS and CDR2 as YFSETQ. V lost 0 bases, J lost 4 bases, and 11 bases lay in between. Material for sequencing was PBMCs. This clonotype was obtained from a man in his forties or fifties in good health and CMV-seronegative. The genes are TRBV5-1 and TRBJ2-1; D is perhaps TRBD1 (6 bases). DNA of the CDR3: TGCGCCAGCAGCTTGGATGGACAGCTATACAATGAGCAGTTCTTC. This translates into CASSLDGQLYNEQFF.